This T cell receptor (beta chain) was recorded in a study of shared clonotypes between healthy human individuals. Sequencing used immunoSEQ multiplex PCR; TCRdb keeps in-frame clones, though not all of them. The sample lists fewer than 700,000 clones, about 80% seen once, with 9.5% to 15% in the top ten. Deletions cut 4 bases from V and 6 bases from J, with 28 bases between. Germline V lookup: CDR1 LNHDA, CDR2 SQIVND (reference sequence). The CDR3 runs to 19 residues. The sequencing input was PBMCs. The J gene is TRBJ2-1, the V gene TRBV19; D is perhaps TRBD1 or TRBD2 (8 bases each). The sequence was obtained from a woman aged 40 to 49 in good health. Some clones in this sample may be carry-over from other donors' samples. CDR3: CASSTFGQGPIAGRNEQFF. The DNA for the CDR3 is TGTGCCAGTAGTACATTCGGACAGGGCCCAATAGCGGGACGCAATGAGCAGTTCTTC.